The clone carrying this T cell receptor (beta chain) came up many times. TCRdb itself ran the RT-PCR reads through MiXCR, one entry per CDR3 protein. The data show about a million distinct CDR3 sequences, approximately 19% seen once. The sample is drawn from a study of patients and donors after allogeneic stem cell transplantation. V shed 5 bases, J shed 5 bases, and the junction held 7 bases outside the gene matches. The CDR3 contains 15 residues. Sequencing was done on a sample of blood, either unsorted or a sorted T cell fraction (not recorded which). The receptor's source is a human donor who was either an allogeneic HSCT recipient or a stem cell or donor lymphocyte infusion donor (not recorded which). It is not recorded whose cells these are; they may come from a transplant donor. The chain carries TRBV12-3 or TRBV12-4 and TRBJ2-5; 11 bases are shared with TRBD1. The CDR3 region is CASSPGTGGGETQYF. DNA for the CDR3: TGTGCCAGCAGTCCTGGGACAGGGGGAGGTGAGACCCAGTACTTC.